This T cell receptor (beta chain) was identified during a study of CD8 T cells in Susac syndrome (dated by TCRdb to between 2018 and 2021). The study in broad terms: Repertoire sequencing was used to test whether CD8+ T cell activation and differentiation in Susac syndrome was antigen driven. The study at large found these results: The study acknowledged that relatively few individuals were included in the TCR sequencing and HLA analysis.

High-throughput TCR beta sequencing profiled peripheral blood CD8+ and CD4+ T cells from healthy donors, Susac syndrome patients and multiple sclerosis patients. Treatment-naive patients with stable or active relapsing-remitting disease fulfilling revised McDonald criteria were used as multiple sclerosis controls. CD8+ TEMRA cells were enriched by FACS, while bulk CD8+ and CD4+ T cells were purified by magnetic negative isolation. Blood was drawn into EDTA tubes, processed within 24 hours, and PBMCs were isolated by density gradient centrifugation. PBMCs intended for TCR sequencing were frozen in liquid nitrogen and were later thawed in a 37 degrees C water bath. Purity of sorted or isolated CD4+, CD8+ and CD8+ TEMRA cells was at least 90%. CDR1 and CDR2 were assigned from the germline V gene as SGDLS and YYNGEE. Relative to germline, V is missing 1 base and J is missing 0 bases, with 7 bases of the junction outside any gene match. Reading from cysteine to phenylalanine, the CDR3 counts 17 amino acids. The read is trimmed to its CDR3 DNA, 51 bases read in frame from base 1.

For this clonotype: Its antigen target is currently unknown. No base-level quality is on record; no much larger clone is a single base apart.

RNA was extracted using the RNeasy kit, and roughly 0.5 to 1 microgram was reverse transcribed with random hexamers. TCR beta CDR3 regions were amplified with the immunoSEQ multiplex PCR assay covering 54 Vbeta and 13 Jbeta segments. Bias from PCR amplification was corrected by using a synthetic template baseline for primer optimization and for computational correction. As for the original processing: Reads were annotated to V, D and J genes according to IMGT and were analyzed with immunoSEQ Analyzer, with only productive sequences retained. Clonality was calculated as one minus the Shannon entropy normalized by log2 of the number of productive unique sequences. For each patient and control, public and private clones were evaluated within the 100 most prevalent clones. A clone was defined as Susac-specific if it was absent from the healthy and MS cohorts, from more than 850 published viral clones and from other ImmuneACCESS disease sequences. TCRdb applied fastp at Q25 and MiXCR to the public reads, then kept only in-frame beta chains. Under each unique CDR3 protein, matching rows form one entry showing the most common genes and DNA. None of the V and J calls come from the authors' own analysis; TCRdb made them. This sample comprises over 130,000 distinct CDR3 sequences, about 95% of them detected only once. The ten largest clones take up approximately 0.11% of the sample.

The receptor's source is a human donor with multiple sclerosis. The sequence joins TRBV9 to TRBJ2-1, with 7 junctional bases fitting TRBD2. Source material: CD4+ T cells from PBMCs. The sequenced DNA: TGTGCCAGCAGCGTATCACCGGAGCGGGACTCCTACAATGAGCAGTTCTTC. It specifies CASSVSPERDSYNEQFF.